This entry concerns a single T cell receptor beta chain. The antigen it binds to is not known. Base qualities are not recorded, but no much larger clone differs from it by a single base. TCRbeta CDR3 regions were amplified from genomic DNA by means of the immunoSEQ Assay, a bias-controlled multiplex PCR. As for the authors' bioinformatics: The number of nucleated cells in each sample was estimated by amplification of reference gene primers within the assay. Sequence reads were collapsed and filtered to measure the absolute abundance of every unique TCRbeta CDR3 rearrangement. For each sample, productive Simpson clonality was calculated as the square root of Simpson's diversity index across productive rearrangements. Held by TCRdb, this immuneACCESS table contains in-frame sequences only and omits some clones. Under half of the omission traces to an unresolved V gene where checked; the cause of the rest is unknown. V, J and clone size are taken as reported in that table, and D and trimming were inferred from the DNA itself. Counted in this sample were approximately 280,000 clones; around nine tenths of them appeared once. Of the sample, 1.5% to 2% is held by the ten largest clones.

This entry is derived from a study of blood T cell repertoires in COVID-19 (dated by TCRdb to 2018 to 2020). Broadly, across the study: The collaborator samples originated in the United States, Italy and Spain and spanned the acute and convalescent phases of COVID-19. Samples came from the ongoing ImmuneRACE study (first 160 participants) plus 1,254 subjects from 6 global collaborators. Subjects who had been exposed to COVID-19, were actively infected with it, or had recovered from it provided the deeply sampled blood TCRbeta repertoires that made up the dataset. Where available, HLA class I and class II types were obtained from metadata supplied by the sample provider rather than from assay-based typing. The repertoires were made available in a free public database intended to serve as a resource for research on the immune response to SARS-CoV-2. The prospective study material was composed of cDNA or gDNA derived from T cells, B-cell-depleted T cells, or PBMCs. Nearly every sample came with metadata listing a de-identified subject ID, COVID-19 status, age in years and sex. General study outcomes and caveats: How much clinical and demographic metadata was included differed by source and by participant, and the metadata was provided uncurated.

Enrolling through a virtual design, the prospective study's participants ranged in age from roughly 18 to 95 years and lived across 24 United States geographic areas. To assign participants to cohorts, the prospective study relied on clinical history that participants themselves reported in a screening survey and a study questionnaire. Recovered participants in ImmuneRACE Cohort 3 were defined as having two consecutive negative NP/OP PCR tests, clearance from a healthcare professional, or resolution of symptoms. In the prospective study, mobile phlebotomists collected whole blood, serum and a nasopharyngeal or oropharyngeal swab from each participant. Prospective study participants could optionally give additional blood draws and questionnaires over a roughly 2-month period. Before DNA extraction, blood samples from the prospective study were shipped at room temperature or frozen. The receptor's source is a woman between 55 and 75 years old who had recovered from COVID-19. Sequences were obtained from PBMCs or T cells enriched from blood (not recorded which).

The DNA is TGTGCCAGCAGCTTATTTATGGGGGCGAACACTGAAGCTTTCTTT. Protein translation: CASSLFMGANTEAFF. The rearrangement combines TRBV13 with TRBJ1-1; perhaps TRBD1 is the D gene, with 6 bases matching. The CDR3 runs 15 amino acids, cysteine and phenylalanine included. Left in the record is the CDR3 DNA by itself, 45 bases read in frame from the first base. Per the germline V gene (reference sequence), PRHDT is the CDR1 and FYEKMQ is the CDR2. V was cut back by 2 bases and J by 1 base, leaving a gap of 11 bases between them.